This T cell receptor beta chain came from a study of identical twins. Study results and limitations: In drawing conclusions, the study used cross-sectional statistical analysis and did not follow the same donors.

TCRdb passed the 5' RACE reads through MiXCR, listing each CDR3 protein once. The sample contains about 190,000 distinct CDR3 sequences, about 16% of which appear only once. Notes on this clonotype: Antigen: not known.

The sample also formed part of further work on T cells expressing NK-cell markers.

The sequenced sample consisted of CD8+ T cells sorted from blood. The receptor was isolated from a woman aged 18-35 years in good health.

The CDR3 nucleotides read TGTGCCAGCAGCGTAGACCTAGCGGGGGGCCAGTATTTT. It translates to CASSVDLAGGQYF. The rearrangement links TRBV9 to TRBJ2-3; 11 nucleotides match TRBD2. The length of the CDR3 is 13 residues. CDR1 is SGDLS, CDR2 YYNGEE, per germline. J gave up 12 bases and V 0 bases, and 3 bases lay outside the gene matches.